The 10 T cell receptor beta chains below come from one sample, sequenced in a study of cytomegalovirus exposure and HLA in healthy donors. Sequencing used immunoSEQ multiplex PCR; TCRdb keeps in-frame clones, though not all of them. In the table there are roughly 60,000 clones, 96% of which are singletons. Sequenced: PBMCs. Receptors were obtained from a man between 18 and 35 years old in good health and CMV-seronegative.

The chain uses TRBV2 and TRBJ2-4, with 9 bases lining up with TRBD2. The length of the CDR3 is 13 residues. V gave up 6 bases and J gave up 13 bases; unmatched junction bases: 10. The germline gives CDR1 SNHLY, CDR2 FYNNEI. The CDR3 DNA follows: TGTGCCAGCAGCCGAGGACTAGCGCAAGACCAGTACTTC. It yields the protein CASSRGLAQDQYF.

This chain links TRBV28 with TRBJ1-4; the D gene is possibly TRBD1 (6 bases). CDR1 is MDHEN, CDR2 SYDVKM, per germline. The CDR3 has 18 amino acids. Deletions cut 3 bases from V and 1 base from J, with 18 bases between. As DNA, the CDR3 is TGTGCCAGCAGTTTCCTGACAGGAATAGTGGGAACTAATGAAAAACTGTTTTTT. It yields the protein CASSFLTGIVGTNEKLFF.

The chain is built from TRBV9 and TRBJ2-7; TRBD1 matches 8 bases. With 0 bases clipped from V and 4 bases from J, the junction kept 6 bases outside the gene matches. The germline gives CDR1 SGDLS, CDR2 YYNGEE. CDR3 length: 15 amino acids. The CDR3 region is CASSVGWTGKYEQYF. The CDR3 nucleotides are TGTGCCAGCAGCGTAGGTTGGACAGGGAAGTACGAGCAGTACTTC. Full variable domain (remainder filled in from reference TRBV9 and TRBJ2-7): DSGVTQTPKHLITATGQRVTLRCSPRSGDLSVYWYQQSLDQGLQFLIQYYNGEERAKGNILERFSAQQFPDLHSELNLSSLELGDSALYFCASSVGWTGKYEQYFGPGTRLTVT.

This sequence joins TRBV10-3 and TRBJ2-1; 9 bases are shared with TRBD1. V shed 2 bases and J 5 bases; nucleotides not matched to a gene: 16. CDR1 is ENHRY, CDR2 SYGVKD, per germline. The CDR3 is 19 amino acids. CDR3 nucleotides: TGTGCCATCAGTGAGCCACCGGGACAGGGTCTCTATCTCCACAATGAGCAGTTCTTC. It specifies CAISEPPGQGLYLHNEQFF.

This clone was observed once. The chain recombines TRBV2 with TRBJ2-5, with 7 bases that match TRBD2. The CDR3 is 18 residues long. The germline V gene has CDR1 SNHLY and CDR2 FYNNEI. V was pared by 3 bases and J by 3 bases, with 16 bases of the junction left unmatched. CDR3 in amino acids: CASSEIYFSGGPEETQYF. As DNA, the CDR3 is TGTGCCAGCAGTGAGATTTACTTTTCGGGAGGCCCAGAAGAGACCCAGTACTTC.

The V gene is TRBV11-2, the J gene TRBJ2-1, with TRBD2 matching 8 bases. Looked up from germline, CDR1 is SGHAT and CDR2 is FQNNGV. The V segment lost 2 bases and the J segment 5 bases; nucleotides outside the gene matches: 5. The CDR3 covers 15 residues. CDR3: CASSLRSGGNNEQFF. Here the CDR3 DNA reads TGTGCCAGCAGCTTACGGAGCGGGGGCAACAATGAGCAGTTCTTC.

A single count supports this clone. The chain carries TRBV9 and TRBJ2-3; maybe TRBD1 (6 bases). This CDR3 region has 13 residues. V lost 0 bases to trimming and J lost 7 bases, with 9 bases between them. The V gene's germline CDR1 is SGDLS and CDR2 YYNGEE. This chain's CDR3 is CASSVGTAHTQYF. CDR3 coding DNA: TGTGCCAGCAGCGTAGGGACAGCCCATACGCAGTATTTT.

This chain joins TRBV19 and TRBJ2-7; 9 bases are shared with TRBD1. Trimming cost V 6 bases and J 0 bases; bases outside gene matches: 6. The CDR3 has 15 amino acids. Germline V gene data show CDR1 as LNHDA and CDR2 as SQIVND (reference sequence). The chain's CDR3 is CASSSAGQGSYEQYF. CDR3 in DNA: TGTGCCAGTAGCTCAGCGGGACAGGGCTCCTACGAGCAGTACTTC.

This clone appeared a single time. The chain is built from TRBV28 and TRBJ1-5; TRBD1 matches at 9 bases. Losses at the gene ends were 6 bases for V and 6 bases for J; bases not matched to a gene: 9. CDR3 length: 15 amino acids. Germline V lookup: CDR1 MDHEN, CDR2 SYDVKM. CDR3 region: CASRDHRGRSQPQHF. CDR3 coding DNA: TGTGCCAGCAGAGATCACAGGGGGCGGAGTCAGCCCCAGCATTTT. Full variable domain (outside the CDR3, taken from reference TRBV28 and TRBJ1-5): DVKVTQSSRYLVKRTGEKVFLECVQDMDHENMFWYRQDPGLGLRLIYFSYDVKMKEKGDIPEGYSVSREKKERFSLILESASTNQTSMYLCASRDHRGRSQPQHFGDGTRLSIL.

The chain carries TRBV5-1 and TRBJ2-7, with 7 bases fitting TRBD2. Losses at the gene ends were 0 bases for V and 0 bases for J; bases not matched to a gene: 15. The CDR3 contains 19 residues. The germline CDR1 and CDR2 sequences are SGHRS and YFSETQ. CDR3: CASSLAGGRGTESSYEQYF. The CDR3 nucleotides read TGCGCCAGCAGCTTGGCTGGCGGGAGAGGGACGGAGAGCTCCTACGAGCAGTACTTC.